The 22 T cell receptor beta chains below come from one sample, sequenced in a study of blood T cell repertoires in COVID-19. Assay: immunoSEQ multiplex PCR; the TCRdb copy retains only in-frame clones and omits some. This table holds 70,000 to 85,000 clones, around 83% found once. Specimen: peripheral blood. Every receptor here comes from a man aged 80 or over with active or convalescent COVID-19.

The rearrangement uses TRBV29-1 and TRBJ2-5, with D perhaps TRBD2 (6 bases). The CDR3 spans 13 residues. Germline CDR1 SQVTM, CDR2 ANQGSEA. Trimming took off 6 bases at V and 5 bases at J, with 16 bases between the two ends. DNA of the CDR3: TGCAGCGTACTGATGACCCGGGGGGAGACCCAGTACTTC. It encodes CSVLMTRGETQYF. Using reference TRBV29-1 and TRBJ2-5 for the parts outside the CDR3, the full variable domain is SAVISQKPSRDICQRGTSLTIQCQVDSQVTMMFWYRQQPGQSLTLIATANQGSEATYESGFVIDKFPISRPNLTFSTLTVSNMSPEDSSIYLCSVLMTRGETQYFGPGTRLLVL.

This rearrangement joins TRBV14 to TRBJ1-2; no definite D call. The V gene lost 5 bases and the J gene lost 8 bases, with 18 bases spanning the gap. Germline-derived CDR1 and CDR2 are SGHDN and FVKESK. CDR3 size: 14 residues. CDR3 sequence: CASSAPGLYGGYTF. CDR3 DNA: TGTGCCAGCAGCGCACCCGGACTTTATGGGGGCTACACCTTC.

The V call is TRBV19, the J call TRBJ1-2; D is uncertain. The ends were cut back, 4 bases at V and 5 bases at J, with 8 bases in the middle. CDR1 and CDR2 from the germline V gene are LNHDA and SQIVND (reference sequence). CDR3 length: 12 amino acids. CDR3: CASSNRTYGYTF. CDR3 nucleotides: TGTGCCAGTAGTAACCGGACTTATGGCTACACCTTC.

The chain joins TRBV5-1 to TRBJ2-2, with D perhaps TRBD1 (6 bases). Germline values: CDR1 SGHRS, CDR2 YFSETQ. Trimming removed 4 bases at V and 0 bases at J, with 10 bases between. CDR3 size: 15 residues. The CDR3 DNA follows: TGCGCCAGCAGCCAACAGGGCCCGAACACCGGGGAGCTGTTTTTT. It codes for CASSQQGPNTGELFF.

The rearrangement uses TRBV5-1 and TRBJ2-7; 7 positions match TRBD1. Trimming at V came to 4 bases and at J to 3 bases, leaving 7 bases not matched to a gene. Per germline, CDR1 SGHRS and CDR2 YFSETQ. The CDR3 extends over 14 amino acids. For the CDR3, the DNA is TGCGCCAGCAGCCACGACAGGGTAAACTACGAGCAGTACTTC. It translates to CASSHDRVNYEQYF.

This clone was detected only once. The chain employs TRBV14 and TRBJ1-1, with unresolved D. CDR1 and CDR2 from the germline V gene are SGHDN and FVKESK. CDR3 size: 13 residues. V was pared by 4 bases and J by 8 bases, with 14 bases between. The CDR3 loop reads CASSPYLAAEAFF. In DNA, the CDR3 is TGTGCCAGCAGCCCCTACCTAGCTGCGGAAGCTTTCTTT.

The chain is built from TRBV19 and TRBJ2-7, with a tentative D call TRBD2 (6 bases). The V end was cut by 8 bases, the J end by 4 bases, with 12 bases between. CDR1 and CDR2 from the germline V gene are LNHDA and SQIVND (reference sequence). This CDR3 comprises 12 residues. CDR3 residues: CASGPGVYEQYF. CDR3 DNA: TGTGCCAGTGGGCCGGGAGTTTACGAGCAGTACTTC.

The chain employs TRBV24-1 and TRBJ2-1, with 10 bases lining up with TRBD1. The CDR3 has 17 amino acids. Trimming at V came to 4 bases and at J to 5 bases, leaving 10 bases not matched to a gene. CDR1 KGHDR and CDR2 SFDVKD come from the germline V gene. The CDR3 loop is CATSDRDRGHFHNEQFF. The CDR3 DNA follows: TGTGCCACCAGTGACAGGGACAGGGGACATTTCCACAATGAGCAGTTCTTC.

This chain connects TRBV30 to TRBJ2-1; D is perhaps TRBD2 (6 bases). The V end was cut by 3 bases, the J end by 0 bases, with 18 bases between. This CDR3 comprises 17 residues. Germline CDR1 reads GTSNPN; CDR2 reads SVGIG (reference sequence). The CDR3 spells CAWRSGRLAISYNEQFF. The CDR3 DNA reads as TGTGCCTGGAGGTCGGGTAGGCTAGCGATCTCCTACAATGAGCAGTTCTTC.

The rearrangement uses TRBV19 and TRBJ1-2, with a possible D match to TRBD1 (5 bases). V dropped 6 bases and J dropped 2 bases, with 16 bases sitting between them. The germline gives CDR1 LNHDA, CDR2 SQIVND (reference sequence). The CDR3 covers 15 residues. This chain's CDR3 is CASSPGSGKNYGYTF. The DNA for the CDR3 is TGTGCCAGTAGCCCCGGGTCAGGGAAGAACTATGGCTACACCTTC.

The chain uses TRBV7-2 and TRBJ2-5, with D unclear. This CDR3 is built from 15 residues. Trimming left V 2 bases short and J 1 base short, with 11 bases between. Germline CDR1 reads SGHTA; CDR2 reads FQGNSA. As DNA, the CDR3 is TGTGCCAGCAGCTTAATGGCGAGGCGCCAAGAGACCCAGTACTTC. This encodes CASSLMARRQETQYF.

This chain connects TRBV2 to TRBJ1-5; no clear D. Per germline, CDR1 SNHLY and CDR2 FYNNEI. V was pared by 2 bases and J by 4 bases, with 6 bases between. The CDR3 runs 13 residues. The CDR3 DNA follows: TGTGCCAGCAGTGAATCCCGTAATCAGCCCCAGCATTTT. Translated: CASSESRNQPQHF.

The J gene is TRBJ2-1, the V gene TRBV7-9; 7 bases are shared with TRBD2. Per germline, CDR1 SEHNR and CDR2 FQNEAQ (reference sequence). V lost 4 bases and J lost 1; bases outside the gene matches: 7. The CDR3 runs to 16 residues. The CDR3 loop is CASSSASGPSYNEQFF. CDR3 nucleotides: TGTGCCAGCAGCTCAGCTAGCGGACCTTCCTACAATGAGCAGTTCTTC.

The V call is TRBV18, the J call TRBJ1-2; 9 nucleotides match TRBD1. V trimming: 3 bases; J trimming: 7 bases; junction bases outside the gene matches: 12. Germline V gene sequence: CDR1 KGHSH, CDR2 LQKENI. The CDR3 length is 16 residues. In DNA form, the CDR3 reads TGTGCCAGCTCACCTAACCTACTACAGGGGGCCGGTGGCTACACCTTC. It specifies CASSPNLLQGAGGYTF. The variable domain in full, completed from reference TRBV18 and TRBJ1-2, reads NAGVMQNPRHLVRRRGQEARLRCSPMKGHSHVYWYRQLPEEGLKFMVYLQKENIIDESGMPKERFSAEFPKEGPSILRIQQVVRGDSAAYFCASSPNLLQGAGGYTFGSGTRLTVV.

This clone occurred a few times. V gene TRBV5-1 combines with J gene TRBJ2-1, with TRBD2 matching 9 bases. Germline values: CDR1 SGHRS, CDR2 YFSETQ. V was pared by 4 bases and J by 7 bases, with 18 bases of the junction left unmatched. CDR3 size: 18 residues. The CDR3 reads CASSPLVPPTSGSNEQFF. The CDR3 nucleotides read TGCGCCAGCAGCCCCCTCGTCCCCCCGACTAGCGGATCTAATGAGCAGTTCTTC. Drawing the rest from reference TRBV5-1 and TRBJ2-1, the complete variable domain is KAGVTQTPRYLIKTRGQQVTLSCSPISGHRSVSWYQQTPGQGLQFLFEYFSETQRNKGNFPGRFSGRQFSNSRSEMNVSTLELGDSALYLCASSPLVPPTSGSNEQFFGPGTRLTVL.

The chain employs TRBV4-2 and TRBJ1-2, with TRBD1 matching 7 bases. Germline V gives CDR1 LGHNA, CDR2 YNFKEQ. Trimming cost V 1 base and J 0 bases; bases outside gene matches: 8. The CDR3 is 17 residues long. CDR3 sequence reads: CASSQGPAGTANYGYTF. In nucleotides, the CDR3 is TGTGCCAGCAGCCAAGGACCGGCCGGGACAGCTAACTATGGCTACACCTTC.

V usage is TRBV4-2 and J usage is TRBJ2-5; D not resolved. The germline gives CDR1 LGHNA, CDR2 YNFKEQ. The V and J ends lost 1 base and 5 bases respectively, with 14 bases between them. The CDR3 totals 15 residues. CDR3 in amino acids: CASSQGRSDSETQYF. For the CDR3, the DNA is TGTGCCAGCAGCCAAGGGCGGTCTGATTCGGAGACCCAGTACTTC.

V is TRBV19 and J is TRBJ2-2; 9 nucleotides align to TRBD1. The CDR3 has 16 residues. Germline CDR1 and CDR2: LNHDA and SQIVND (reference sequence). J was trimmed by 9 bases and V by 6 bases; bases with no gene match: 14. Here the CDR3 reads CASRDQGQGNERELFF. In DNA form, the CDR3 reads TGTGCCAGTAGGGACCAGGGACAGGGTAACGAGCGGGAGCTGTTTTTT.

The gene calls are TRBV19 and TRBJ2-3; TRBD1 is a possible D gene (5 bases). The CDR3 extends over 15 amino acids. Trimming cost V 5 bases and J 4 bases, with 16 bases left between them. The germline V gene encodes CDR1 LNHDA and CDR2 SQIVND (reference sequence). CDR3: CASSWQVGAADTQYF. Written as DNA, the CDR3 is TGTGCCAGTAGTTGGCAGGTAGGGGCCGCAGATACGCAGTATTTT.

The rearrangement joins TRBV6-5 to TRBJ1-2; D call uncertain. The germline V gene encodes CDR1 MNHEY and CDR2 SVGAGI. The CDR3 is made up of 15 amino acids. V gave up 6 bases and J gave up 4 bases, with 18 bases separating them. CDR3 region: CASRPQVLGGYGYTF. The CDR3 DNA is TGTGCCAGCAGACCTCAGGTCCTCGGAGGCTATGGCTACACCTTC.

The chain employs TRBV29-1 and TRBJ2-1, with D tentatively TRBD2 (5 bases). This CDR3 contains 15 residues. Germline-derived CDR1 and CDR2 are SQVTM and ANQGSEA. Trimming pared 5 bases from V and 6 bases from J, leaving 20 bases between. The CDR3 loop reads CSVLSLAQLGNEQFF. Written as DNA, the CDR3 is TGCAGCGTTTTGAGTCTAGCCCAATTGGGCAATGAGCAGTTCTTC.

The rearrangement joins TRBV27 to TRBJ2-7; possibly TRBD1 for D (5 bases). Trimming stripped 3 bases from V and 1 base from J, with 19 bases between. Germline CDR1 reads MNHEY; CDR2 reads SMNVEV (reference sequence). The CDR3 covers 17 residues. CDR3 sequence reads: CASSFLRPDSSSYEQYF. CDR3 bases: TGTGCCAGCAGTTTTCTGAGGCCAGACAGTTCGTCCTACGAGCAGTACTTC.